Listed below are T cell receptor beta chains from one sample, sequenced in a study of blood T cell repertoires in COVID-19. TCRdb keeps only in-frame clones here, not all; method: immunoSEQ multiplex PCR. This sample has 150,000 to 200,000 clones; approximately 86% occur once, and the top ten carry 10%. The sample taken for sequencing was peripheral blood. The receptors stem from a woman at least 80 years old with active or convalescent COVID-19. CDR3s include the opening cysteine and the closing phenylalanine or tryptophan. A D gene is named only where the DNA matches it firmly. Clone size, where shown, is once, few, many, or a class for clones that have expanded.

CDR3aa: CASRTPGTDTQYF; CDR3nt: TGTGCCAGCAGGACTCCCGGCACAGATACGCAGTATTTT; v_gene: TRBV6-5; d_gene: NA; abundance: NA; j_gene: TRBJ2-3
CDR3aa: CASSSAGQGSYEQYF; CDR3nt: TGTGCCAGCTCATCAGCCGGACAGGGATCCTACGAGCAGTACTTC; v_gene: TRBV18; d_gene: TRBD1; abundance: NA; j_gene: TRBJ2-7
CDR3aa: CASSLLGRNAGELFF; CDR3nt: TGTGCCAGCAGCTTATTAGGGAGAAACGCCGGGGAGCTGTTTTTT; v_gene: TRBV7-3; d_gene: NA; abundance: NA; j_gene: TRBJ2-2
CDR3aa: CASSQAERSNQPQHF; CDR3nt: TGTGCCAGCAGCCAAGCGGAGCGGAGCAATCAGCCCCAGCATTTT; v_gene: TRBV4-2; d_gene: NA; abundance: NA; j_gene: TRBJ1-5
CDR3aa: CASSQGQGSNQPQHF; CDR3nt: TGTGCCAGCAGCCAAGGACAGGGGTCCAATCAGCCCCAGCATTTT; v_gene: TRBV3-1/TRBV3-2; d_gene: TRBD1; abundance: NA; j_gene: TRBJ1-5
CDR3aa: CAGGAGTQSEQYF; CDR3nt: TGTGCCGGGGGTGCGGGAACGCAAAGCGAGCAGTACTTC; v_gene: TRBV6-5; d_gene: NA; abundance: NA; j_gene: TRBJ2-7
CDR3aa: CASSVGQAGSYEQYF; CDR3nt: TGTGCCAGCAGCGTAGGGCAAGCGGGTTCCTACGAGCAGTACTTC; v_gene: TRBV9; d_gene: NA; abundance: few; j_gene: TRBJ2-7
CDR3aa: CASSSGTGGEKLFF; CDR3nt: TGTGCCAGCAGTTCCGGGACAGGGGGAGAAAAACTGTTTTTT; v_gene: TRBV7-9; d_gene: TRBD1; abundance: NA; j_gene: TRBJ1-4
CDR3aa: CASSKKRNKSYEQYF; CDR3nt: TGTGCCAGCAGCAAAAAACGTAACAAGTCCTACGAGCAGTACTTC; v_gene: TRBV21-1; d_gene: NA; abundance: NA; j_gene: TRBJ2-7
CDR3aa: CASSPLGRGNEKLFF; CDR3nt: TGTGCCAGCAGTCCCCTCGGCAGGGGCAATGAAAAACTGTTTTTT; v_gene: TRBV28; d_gene: NA; abundance: NA; j_gene: TRBJ1-4
CDR3aa: CASSHPGTDYGYTF; CDR3nt: TGTGCCAGCTCACATCCCGGGACTGACTATGGCTACACCTTC; v_gene: TRBV18; d_gene: NA; abundance: NA; j_gene: TRBJ1-2
CDR3aa: CASSHEVGGANTEAFF; CDR3nt: TGCGCCAGCAGCCACGAGGTTGGCGGGGCGAACACTGAAGCTTTCTTT; v_gene: TRBV4-1; d_gene: NA; abundance: few; j_gene: TRBJ1-1
CDR3aa: CASSQYSRNQPQHF; CDR3nt: TGCGCCAGCAGCCAATATTCTCGTAATCAGCCCCAGCATTTT; v_gene: TRBV4-1; d_gene: NA; abundance: NA; j_gene: TRBJ1-5
CDR3aa: CASSPRDSFVTEAFF; CDR3nt: TGTGCCAGCTCACCCCGGGACAGCTTTGTGACTGAAGCTTTCTTT; v_gene: TRBV18; d_gene: TRBD1; abundance: NA; j_gene: TRBJ1-1
CDR3aa: CATRGQFNQPQHF; CDR3nt: TGTGCCACTCGGGGACAGTTCAATCAGCCCCAGCATTTT; v_gene: TRBV19; d_gene: TRBD1; abundance: NA; j_gene: TRBJ1-5
CDR3aa: CASSSTNTEAFF; CDR3nt: TGTGCCAGCAGTTCTACTAACACTGAAGCTTTCTTT; v_gene: TRBV12-3/TRBV12-4; d_gene: NA; abundance: NA; j_gene: TRBJ1-1
CDR3aa: CALGDRLTGELFF; CDR3nt: TGTGCCCTTGGGGACAGACTCACCGGGGAGCTGTTTTTT; v_gene: TRBV6-5; d_gene: TRBD1; abundance: once; j_gene: TRBJ2-2
CDR3aa: CASSLAREQFF; CDR3nt: TGTGCCAGCAGTTTAGCCCGGGAGCAGTTCTTC; v_gene: TRBV12-3/TRBV12-4; d_gene: NA; abundance: NA; j_gene: TRBJ2-1
CDR3aa: CASSLVSSGSNEQFF; CDR3nt: TGTGCCAGCAGCTTAGTCTCTAGCGGGAGCAATGAGCAGTTCTTC; v_gene: TRBV11-2; d_gene: TRBD2; abundance: once; j_gene: TRBJ2-1
CDR3aa: CASSHTEREELFF; CDR3nt: TGTGCCAGCAGCCACACGGAGAGGGAGGAGCTGTTTTTT; v_gene: TRBV4-2; d_gene: NA; abundance: NA; j_gene: TRBJ2-2
CDR3aa: CASSLNNRAGELFF; CDR3nt: TGTGCCAGCTCACTGAACAACAGGGCCGGGGAGCTGTTTTTT; v_gene: TRBV18; d_gene: NA; abundance: NA; j_gene: TRBJ2-2
CDR3aa: CASSLEGFGTGELFF; CDR3nt: TGTGCCAGCAGCTTGGAGGGGTTTGGCACCGGGGAGCTGTTTTTT; v_gene: TRBV5-4; d_gene: NA; abundance: NA; j_gene: TRBJ2-2
CDR3aa: CASSDQGTEAFF; CDR3nt: TGTGCCAGCAGTGATCAGGGAACTGAAGCTTTCTTT; v_gene: TRBV2; d_gene: NA; abundance: NA; j_gene: TRBJ1-1
CDR3aa: CASSPGPTGLNTEAFF; CDR3nt: TGTGCCAGCAGCCCAGGACCGACAGGCCTGAACACTGAAGCTTTCTTT; v_gene: TRBV5-5; d_gene: NA; abundance: NA; j_gene: TRBJ1-1
CDR3aa: CASSALQGDQPQHF; CDR3nt: TGCGCCAGCAGCGCTTTACAGGGGGATCAGCCCCAGCATTTT; v_gene: TRBV5-1; d_gene: TRBD1; abundance: NA; j_gene: TRBJ1-5
CDR3aa: CSAEEQGKPYEQYF; CDR3nt: TGCAGCGCAGAAGAACAGGGGAAACCCTACGAGCAGTACTTC; v_gene: TRBV29-1; d_gene: TRBD1; abundance: NA; j_gene: TRBJ2-7
CDR3aa: CASSQGATGELFF; CDR3nt: TGTGCCAGCAGCCAGGGAGCGACCGGGGAGCTGTTTTTT; v_gene: TRBV3-1/TRBV3-2; d_gene: NA; abundance: NA; j_gene: TRBJ2-2
CDR3aa: CASSPGTSGYTDTQYF; CDR3nt: TGCGCCAGCAGCCCCGGGACTAGCGGTTACACAGATACGCAGTATTTT; v_gene: TRBV5-1; d_gene: TRBD2; abundance: NA; j_gene: TRBJ2-3
CDR3aa: CASRETGYSNQPQHF; CDR3nt: TGTGCCAGCAGAGAGACAGGATATAGCAATCAGCCCCAGCATTTT; v_gene: TRBV28; d_gene: NA; abundance: few; j_gene: TRBJ1-5
CDR3aa: CASSPVAGVYGYTF; CDR3nt: TGTGCCAGCAGTCCGGTGGCGGGCGTCTATGGCTACACCTTC; v_gene: TRBV27; d_gene: NA; abundance: few; j_gene: TRBJ1-2
CDR3aa: CASSQAASGHNEQFF; CDR3nt: TGTGCCAGCAGCCAAGCGGCTAGCGGGCACAATGAGCAGTTCTTC; v_gene: TRBV3-1/TRBV3-2; d_gene: TRBD2; abundance: NA; j_gene: TRBJ2-1
CDR3aa: CASSLEKQPQHF; CDR3nt: TGTGCCAGCAGCTTGGAGAAACAGCCCCAGCATTTT; v_gene: TRBV7-9; d_gene: NA; abundance: NA; j_gene: TRBJ1-5
CDR3aa: CASSSQTSGRVGGELFF; CDR3nt: TGTGCCAGCAGCTCACAGACTAGCGGGAGGGTTGGCGGGGAGCTGTTTTTT; v_gene: TRBV4-2; d_gene: TRBD2; abundance: NA; j_gene: TRBJ2-2
CDR3aa: CASSPLYEQYF; CDR3nt: TGTGCCAGCAGTCCCCTCTACGAGCAGTACTTC; v_gene: TRBV27; d_gene: NA; abundance: NA; j_gene: TRBJ2-7
CDR3aa: CASSQGSGIESNQPQHF; CDR3nt: TGCGCCAGCAGCCAAGGTTCAGGGATCGAGAGCAATCAGCCCCAGCATTTT; v_gene: TRBV4-1; d_gene: NA; abundance: NA; j_gene: TRBJ1-5
CDR3aa: CASSLQGYTDTQYF; CDR3nt: TGTGCCAGCAGCCTACAGGGTTACACAGATACGCAGTATTTT; v_gene: TRBV6-5; d_gene: NA; abundance: NA; j_gene: TRBJ2-3
CDR3aa: CAWRGVGQGIGYTF; CDR3nt: TGTGCCTGGAGAGGTGTTGGACAGGGCATAGGCTACACCTTC; v_gene: TRBV30; d_gene: TRBD1; abundance: NA; j_gene: TRBJ1-2
CDR3aa: CAWSSQGYGSKLFF; CDR3nt: TGTGCCTGGAGCTCTCAGGGCTACGGATCGAAACTGTTTTTT; v_gene: TRBV30; d_gene: NA; abundance: once; j_gene: TRBJ1-4
CDR3aa: CASSLWTSGNYNEQFF; CDR3nt: TGCGCCAGCAGCCTTTGGACTAGCGGGAACTACAATGAGCAGTTCTTC; v_gene: TRBV4-1; d_gene: TRBD2; abundance: NA; j_gene: TRBJ2-1
CDR3aa: CASSLFAESNYGYTF; CDR3nt: TGTGCCAGCAGTTTATTTGCAGAATCTAACTATGGCTACACCTTC; v_gene: TRBV27; d_gene: NA; abundance: NA; j_gene: TRBJ1-2
CDR3aa: CASSPRSGIPPRQFF; CDR3nt: TGTGCCAGCAGCCCGCGAAGCGGGATCCCCCCCCGGCAGTTCTTC; v_gene: TRBV14; d_gene: TRBD2; abundance: NA; j_gene: TRBJ2-1
CDR3aa: CASSTVLYGYTF; CDR3nt: TGTGCCAGTAGTACAGTCCTTTATGGCTACACCTTC; v_gene: TRBV19; d_gene: NA; abundance: NA; j_gene: TRBJ1-2
CDR3aa: CASSIAPSGSNGYTF; CDR3nt: TGTGCCAGTAGTATAGCCCCGTCGGGATCTAATGGCTACACCTTC; v_gene: TRBV19; d_gene: NA; abundance: NA; j_gene: TRBJ1-2
CDR3aa: CASSTSPGLADNEQFF; CDR3nt: TGTGCCAGCAGCACATCCCCGGGACTAGCGGACAATGAGCAGTTCTTC; v_gene: TRBV11-3; d_gene: TRBD2; abundance: NA; j_gene: TRBJ2-1
CDR3aa: CASSIDRSGGPQQFF; CDR3nt: TGTGCCAGTAGTATAGATAGGAGCGGGGGGCCCCAGCAGTTCTTC; v_gene: TRBV19; d_gene: TRBD2; abundance: NA; j_gene: TRBJ2-1
CDR3aa: CASSPPGGEQFF; CDR3nt: TGTGCCAGCAGTCCCCCAGGGGGTGAGCAGTTCTTC; v_gene: TRBV7-6; d_gene: TRBD1; abundance: NA; j_gene: TRBJ2-1
CDR3aa: CASNTRWSGNTIYF; CDR3nt: TGTGCCAGCAACACGAGATGGAGCGGAAACACCATATATTTT; v_gene: TRBV28; d_gene: NA; abundance: NA; j_gene: TRBJ1-3